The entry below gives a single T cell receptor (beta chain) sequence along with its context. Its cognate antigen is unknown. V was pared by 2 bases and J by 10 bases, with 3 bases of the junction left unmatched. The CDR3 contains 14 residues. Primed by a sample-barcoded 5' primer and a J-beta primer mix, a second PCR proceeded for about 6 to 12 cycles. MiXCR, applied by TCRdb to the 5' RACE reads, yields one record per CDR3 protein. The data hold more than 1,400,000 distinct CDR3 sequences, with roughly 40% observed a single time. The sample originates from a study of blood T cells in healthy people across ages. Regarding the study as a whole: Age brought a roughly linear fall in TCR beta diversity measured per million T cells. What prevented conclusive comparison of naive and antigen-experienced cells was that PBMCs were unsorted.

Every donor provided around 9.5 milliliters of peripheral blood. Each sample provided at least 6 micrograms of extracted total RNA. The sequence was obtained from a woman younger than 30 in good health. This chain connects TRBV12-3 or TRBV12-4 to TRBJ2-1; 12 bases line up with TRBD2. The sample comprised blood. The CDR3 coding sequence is TGTGCCAGCAGTTTAACTAGCGGGAGGATCGAGCAGTTCTTC. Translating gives CASSLTSGRIEQFF.